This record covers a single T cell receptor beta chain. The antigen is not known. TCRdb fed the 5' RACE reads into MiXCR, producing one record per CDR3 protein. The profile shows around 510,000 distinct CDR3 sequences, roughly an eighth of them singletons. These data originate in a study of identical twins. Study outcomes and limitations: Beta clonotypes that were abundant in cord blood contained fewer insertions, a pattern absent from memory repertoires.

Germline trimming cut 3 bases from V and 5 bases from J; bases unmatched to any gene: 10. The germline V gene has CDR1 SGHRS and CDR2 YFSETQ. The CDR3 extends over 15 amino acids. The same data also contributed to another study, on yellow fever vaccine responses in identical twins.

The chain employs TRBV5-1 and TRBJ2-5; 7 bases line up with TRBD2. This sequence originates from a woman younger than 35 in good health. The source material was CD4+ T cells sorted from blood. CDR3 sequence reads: CASSYLSGAIETQYF. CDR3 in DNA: TGCGCCAGCAGCTATCTCAGCGGGGCAATTGAGACCCAGTACTTC.